This T cell receptor (beta chain) was profiled in a study of blood T cell repertoires in COVID-19 (dated by TCRdb to the early 2020s). With regard to the full study: The collaborator samples originated in the United States, Italy and Spain and spanned the acute and convalescent phases of COVID-19. The prospective study material was composed of cDNA or gDNA derived from T cells, B-cell-depleted T cells, or PBMCs. Deeply sampled blood TCRbeta repertoires from subjects exposed to, actively infected with, or recovered from COVID-19 were included in the dataset. The repertoires were made available in a free public database intended to serve as a resource for research on the immune response to SARS-CoV-2. Samples came from the ongoing ImmuneRACE study (first 160 participants) plus 1,254 subjects from 6 global collaborators. Sample metadata almost always included a de-identified subject ID, COVID-19 status, age in years and sex. HLA class I and class II types, where available, came from metadata supplied by the sample provider rather than from assay-based typing.

Points the paper makes about the study in general: Clinical and demographic metadata were provided uncurated, with the amount varying by source and participant.

TCRbeta CDR3 regions were amplified from genomic DNA using the immunoSEQ Assay, a bias-controlled multiplex PCR. Per the original workflow: The number of nucleated cells in each sample was estimated from the amplification of reference gene primers within the assay. To quantify the absolute abundance of each unique TCRbeta CDR3 rearrangement, sequence reads were collapsed and filtered. For each sample, productive Simpson clonality was calculated by taking the square root of Simpson's diversity index across productive rearrangements. As stored in TCRdb, this immuneACCESS dataset retains in-frame rearrangements with V and J assigned. A fraction of the clones does not appear; measured against another copy, unresolved V genes explain less than half of the discrepancy, and the remainder lacks a known reason. D and trimming were read from the DNA, whereas the V and J calls and clone size are those reported in that table. This sample is represented by under 200,000 clones; roughly 80% of them were singletons. The top ten clonotypes cover more than 12% of the sample.

One collaborating source in Seattle enrolled patients during active infection and followed them longitudinally through the course of disease. Collaborating institutions collected whole blood in K2EDTA tubes following their own protocols. For TCRbeta analysis, collaborator samples were shipped as frozen whole blood, as isolated PBMCs, or as DNA extracted from either sample type. Note on this clone: Its antigen is currently not known. No base qualities exist here, and no much larger clone lies one base off it.

The CDR3 starts with the cysteine, ends with the phenylalanine, and has 13 residues. The read is trimmed to its CDR3 DNA, 39 bases read in frame from base 1. V is cut by 6 bases and J by 6 bases, and the space between the germline ends is 14 bases. The germline V gene yields MGHRA for CDR1 and YSYEKL for CDR2. The sequence is built from TRBV4-1 and TRBJ1-2; matching of 5 bases hints at TRBD1 as the D gene. The sequence was obtained from a woman in her 70s with COVID-19, enrolled during active disease. The sequenced sample was peripheral blood. The CDR3 has the sequence CASRPGGEHGYTF. The DNA sequence follows: TGCGCCAGCAGACCTGGGGGGGAACATGGCTACACCTTC.